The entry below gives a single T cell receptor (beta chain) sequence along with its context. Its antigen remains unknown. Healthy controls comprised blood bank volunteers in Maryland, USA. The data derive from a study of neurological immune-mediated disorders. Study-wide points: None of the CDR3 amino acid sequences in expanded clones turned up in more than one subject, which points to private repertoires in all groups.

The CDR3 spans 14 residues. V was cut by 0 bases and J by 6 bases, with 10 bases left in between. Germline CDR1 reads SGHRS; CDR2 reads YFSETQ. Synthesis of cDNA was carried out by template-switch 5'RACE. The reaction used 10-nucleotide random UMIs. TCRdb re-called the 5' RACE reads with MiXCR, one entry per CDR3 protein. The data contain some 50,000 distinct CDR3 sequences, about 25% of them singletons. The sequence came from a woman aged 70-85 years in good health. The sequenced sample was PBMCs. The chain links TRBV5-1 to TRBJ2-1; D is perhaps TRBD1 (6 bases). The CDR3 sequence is CASSLELQGNEQFF. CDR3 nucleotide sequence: TGCGCCAGCAGCTTGGAATTACAGGGCAATGAGCAGTTCTTC.